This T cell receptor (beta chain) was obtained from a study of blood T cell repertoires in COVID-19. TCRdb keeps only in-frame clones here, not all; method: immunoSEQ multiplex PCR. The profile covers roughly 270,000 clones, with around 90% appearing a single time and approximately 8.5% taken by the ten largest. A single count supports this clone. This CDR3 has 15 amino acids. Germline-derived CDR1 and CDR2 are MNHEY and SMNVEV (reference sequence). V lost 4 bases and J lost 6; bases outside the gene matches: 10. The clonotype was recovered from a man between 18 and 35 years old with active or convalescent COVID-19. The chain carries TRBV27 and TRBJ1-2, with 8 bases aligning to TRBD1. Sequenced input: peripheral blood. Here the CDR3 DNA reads TGTGCCAGCAGTTCCCTCCTCGGACAGGGAGATGGCTACACCTTC. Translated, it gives CASSSLLGQGDGYTF.